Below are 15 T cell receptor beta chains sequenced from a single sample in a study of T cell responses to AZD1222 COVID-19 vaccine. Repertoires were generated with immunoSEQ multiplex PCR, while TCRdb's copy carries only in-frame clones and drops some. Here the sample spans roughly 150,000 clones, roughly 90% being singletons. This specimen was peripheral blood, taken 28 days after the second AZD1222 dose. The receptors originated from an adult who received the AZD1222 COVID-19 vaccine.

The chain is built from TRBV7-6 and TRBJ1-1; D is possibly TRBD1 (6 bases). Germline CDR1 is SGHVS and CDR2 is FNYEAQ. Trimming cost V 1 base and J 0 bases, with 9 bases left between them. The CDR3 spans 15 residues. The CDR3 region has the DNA TGTGCCAGCAGCTTAGTGGCAGGGGTGAACACTGAAGCTTTCTTT. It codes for CASSLVAGVNTEAFF.

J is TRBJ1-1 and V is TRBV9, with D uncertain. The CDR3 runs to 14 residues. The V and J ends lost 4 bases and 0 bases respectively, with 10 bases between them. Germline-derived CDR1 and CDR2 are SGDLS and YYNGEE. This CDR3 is CASSREPMNTEAFF. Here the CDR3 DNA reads TGTGCCAGCAGCAGGGAACCCATGAACACTGAAGCTTTCTTT.

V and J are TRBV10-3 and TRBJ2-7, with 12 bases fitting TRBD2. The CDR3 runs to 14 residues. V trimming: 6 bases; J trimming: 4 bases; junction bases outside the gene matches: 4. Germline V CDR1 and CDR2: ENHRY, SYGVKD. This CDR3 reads CAIRLAGGGYEQYF. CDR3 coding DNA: TGTGCCATCAGGCTAGCGGGAGGGGGGTACGAGCAGTACTTC.

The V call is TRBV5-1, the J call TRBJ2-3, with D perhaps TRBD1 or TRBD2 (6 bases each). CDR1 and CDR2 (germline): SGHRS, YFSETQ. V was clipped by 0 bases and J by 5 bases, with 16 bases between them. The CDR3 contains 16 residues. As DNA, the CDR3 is TGCGCCAGCAGCTTGGTTGCCAGGGGAGGCTTAGATACGCAGTATTTT. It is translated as CASSLVARGGLDTQYF.

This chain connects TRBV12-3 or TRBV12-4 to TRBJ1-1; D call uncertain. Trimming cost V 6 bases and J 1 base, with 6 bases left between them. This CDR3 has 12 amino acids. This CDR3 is CASSLANTEAFF. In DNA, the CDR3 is TGTGCCAGCAGCCTTGCGAACACTGAAGCTTTCTTT.

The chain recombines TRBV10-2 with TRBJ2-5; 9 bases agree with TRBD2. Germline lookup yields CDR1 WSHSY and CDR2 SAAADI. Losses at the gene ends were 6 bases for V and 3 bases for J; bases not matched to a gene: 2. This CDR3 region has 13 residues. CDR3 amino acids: CASRLAGKETQYF. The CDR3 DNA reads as TGCGCCAGCAGGCTAGCGGGAAAAGAGACCCAGTACTTC.

The CDR3 DNA reads as TGTGCCACAACGGGGGGCACCCCCTATGGCTACACCTTC. Its protein product is CATTGGTPYGYTF. The chain links TRBV28 to TRBJ1-2; TRBD1 is a possible D gene (6 bases). V gave up 10 bases and J gave up 4 bases, with 16 bases separating them. From germline, CDR1 is MDHEN and CDR2 SYDVKM. The CDR3 contains 13 residues.

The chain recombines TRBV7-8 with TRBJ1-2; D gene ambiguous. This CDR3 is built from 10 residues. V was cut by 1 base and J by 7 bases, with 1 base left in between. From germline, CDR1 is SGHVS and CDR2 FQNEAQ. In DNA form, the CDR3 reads TGTGCCAGCAGCTTAGTTGGCTACACCTTC. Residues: CASSLVGYTF.

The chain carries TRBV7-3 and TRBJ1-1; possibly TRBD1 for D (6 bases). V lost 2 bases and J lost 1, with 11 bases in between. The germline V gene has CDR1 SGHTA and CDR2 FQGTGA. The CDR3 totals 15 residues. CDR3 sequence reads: CASSLYQGPNTEAFF. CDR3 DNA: TGTGCCAGCAGCTTATATCAGGGGCCGAACACTGAAGCTTTCTTT.

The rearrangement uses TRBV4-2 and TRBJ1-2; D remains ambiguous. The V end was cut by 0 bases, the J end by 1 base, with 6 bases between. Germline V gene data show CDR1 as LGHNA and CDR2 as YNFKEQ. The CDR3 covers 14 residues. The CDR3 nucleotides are TGTGCCAGCAGCCAAGATGAGGGTAACTATGGCTACACCTTC. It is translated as CASSQDEGNYGYTF.

This CDR3 reads CASSLFSEGTAIKETQYF. The CDR3 DNA follows: TGTGCCAGCAGTTTATTTTCGGAGGGGACAGCTATTAAGGAGACCCAGTACTTC. V gene TRBV28 combines with J gene TRBJ2-5, with D possibly matching TRBD1 (7 bases). Germline lookup yields CDR1 MDHEN and CDR2 SYDVKM. V was cut by 1 base and J by 5 bases, with 23 bases left in between. There are 18 residues in the CDR3.

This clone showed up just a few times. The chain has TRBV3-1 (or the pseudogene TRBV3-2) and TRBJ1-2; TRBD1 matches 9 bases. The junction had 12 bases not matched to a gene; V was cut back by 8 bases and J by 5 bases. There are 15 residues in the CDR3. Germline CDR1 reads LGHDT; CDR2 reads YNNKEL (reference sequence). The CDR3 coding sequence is TGTGCCAGCTCGGACAGGGGAATTGTTGGGTATGGCTACACCTTC. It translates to CASSDRGIVGYGYTF.

CDR3 amino acids: CASSLAGNTGELFF. In DNA, the CDR3 is TGTGCCAGCAGCTTAGCGGGGAACACCGGGGAGCTGTTTTTT. The J gene is TRBJ2-2, the V gene TRBV7-8; D uncertain. The CDR3 runs 14 residues. V lost 0 bases and J 1 base, leaving 3 bases between the germline ends. CDR1 SGHVS and CDR2 FQNEAQ come from the germline V gene.

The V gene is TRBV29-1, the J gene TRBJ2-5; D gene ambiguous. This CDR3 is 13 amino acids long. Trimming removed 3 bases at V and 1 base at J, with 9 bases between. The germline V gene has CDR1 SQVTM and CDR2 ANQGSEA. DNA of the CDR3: TGCAGCGTTGAGAAGGCGCTCCAAGAGACCCAGTACTTC. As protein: CSVEKALQETQYF.

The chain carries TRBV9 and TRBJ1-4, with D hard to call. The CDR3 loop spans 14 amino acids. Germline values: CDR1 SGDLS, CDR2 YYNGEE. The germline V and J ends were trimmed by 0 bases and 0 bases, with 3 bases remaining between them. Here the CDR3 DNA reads TGTGCCAGCAGCGTAGCCGCAACTAATGAAAAACTGTTTTTT. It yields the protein CASSVAATNEKLFF.